This T cell receptor beta chain was recorded in a study of blood T cell repertoires in COVID-19. Overall study: Acute-phase and convalescent COVID-19 samples originated in the United States, Italy and Spain. PBMCs, B-cell-depleted T cells, or T cells were the source of the cDNA or gDNA that made up the material.

There are 14 residues in the CDR3. V dropped 4 bases and J dropped 8 bases, with 14 bases sitting between them. CDR1 is KGHDR, CDR2 SFDVKD, per germline. Source study methods: Reference gene primer amplification yielded estimated nucleated cell counts. Generated by immunoSEQ multiplex PCR, the TCRdb table keeps only in-frame clones and is missing some. Clonal size and the V and J genes are those of that table, whereas D and trimming came from the DNA. The data hold fewer than 30,000 clones, with more than 85% observed a single time. This chain joins TRBV24-1 and TRBJ1-5; the D gene is possibly TRBD1 (5 bases). Sequencing was done on a sample of peripheral blood. The sequence derives from a human donor with active COVID-19. The donor label of this sample is uncertain. As DNA, the CDR3 is TGTGCCACCAGTGACGACAGTGGAAAGGAGCCCCAGCATTTT. It codes for CATSDDSGKEPQHF.